The rows below give T cell receptor beta chains drawn from one sample of a study of shared clonotypes between healthy human individuals. Method: immunoSEQ multiplex PCR; TCRdb's copy keeps in-frame clones and lacks some. The table includes about 2.1 million clones, around 95% detected once. Sequenced sample: naive CD8+ T cells from PBMCs. The source is a young man in good health. Some clones in this sample may be carry-over from other donors' samples. The CDR3 runs from the conserved cysteine through the conserved F or W. A D gene is named only where the DNA matches it firmly. Clone size is stated in some rows and not others, as once, few, many or a class when expanded.

abundance	v_gene	j_gene	d_gene	CDR3nt	CDR3aa
.	TRBV5-4	TRBJ2-1	.	TGTGCCAGCAGCTTGGGCGGGGAGCAGTTCTTC	CASSLGGEQFF
.	TRBV19	TRBJ1-1	.	TGTGCCAGTATAGGCCAGATAAAGGAAGCTTTCTTT	CASIGQIKEAFF
few	TRBV7-9	TRBJ1-1	.	TGTGCCAGCAGCCCGCTGCGGGGAAACACTGAAGCTTTCTTT	CASSPLRGNTEAFF
once	TRBV15	TRBJ2-3	.	TGTGCCACCAGCAGGCCCGTTTTCATCATTAACACAGATACGCAGTATTTT	CATSRPVFIINTDTQYF
.	TRBV6-5	TRBJ2-7	TRBD1	TGTGCCAGCCGACAGGGACCTTCTCCCTACGAGCAGTACTTC	CASRQGPSPYEQYF
.	TRBV4-3	TRBJ2-2	.	TGCGCCAGCAGCCAAGATTGGCGGGATGACGGGGAGCTGTTTTTT	CASSQDWRDDGELFF
.	TRBV28	TRBJ1-5	.	TGTGCCAGCAGTTTATTTGGGGGAAATCAGCCCCAGCATTTT	CASSLFGGNQPQHF
.	TRBV28	TRBJ2-7	TRBD2	TGTGCCAGCAGTTTGCGGGGGTTCTCCTACGAGCAGTACTTC	CASSLRGFSYEQYF
.	TRBV27	TRBJ2-7	TRBD2	TGTGCCAGCAGTCAATTAGCGGGTATCTCCTACGAGCAGTACTTC	CASSQLAGISYEQYF
.	TRBV5-1	TRBJ2-7	TRBD2	TGCGCCAGCAGCCCAACTAGCGGGATCTCCTACGAGCAGTACTTC	CASSPTSGISYEQYF